The T cell receptor (beta chain) described here comes from a study of T cell responses to AZD1222 COVID-19 vaccine. The V gene end was trimmed by 3 bases and the J gene end by 0 bases; junction bases not matched to a gene: 1. The CDR3 has 14 amino acids. Germline CDR1 and CDR2: SGHTA and FQGNSA. TCRdb's copy holds only in-frame clones and misses some; the assay was immunoSEQ multiplex PCR. This table holds 120,000 to 150,000 clones, under 95% found once. General observations from the study: The study sampled repertoires only after the peak T cell response. In the spike-specific TCR repertoire, nearly half reportedly target unmutated variant regions.

Points on this clone: Its antigen remains unidentified.

The gene calls are TRBV7-2 and TRBJ2-5; 7 bases align to TRBD1. This specimen was peripheral blood, taken 28 days after the second dose of the MenACWY control vaccine. The receptor was derived from an adult who received the MenACWY meningococcal vaccine as a control. The CDR3 loop is CASSLGQNQETQYF. The CDR3 bases are TGTGCCAGCAGCTTGGGACAGAACCAAGAGACCCAGTACTTC.